These 29 T cell receptor beta chains share one sample of origin, sequenced in a study of cytomegalovirus exposure and HLA in healthy donors. The PCR had 60 Vbeta and 13 Jbeta primers. Clones were sequenced by immunoSEQ multiplex PCR, and TCRdb holds only the in-frame ones, with some missing. The sample lists roughly 140,000 clones, roughly 70% seen once, with approximately 4.2% in the top ten. Sequencing was carried out using PBMCs. These receptors were taken from a man aged 55 to 70 in good health and CMV-seronegative.

The CDR3 region has the DNA TGTGCCAGCAGCGTAGGGGGACAGGGGGCCCACGAGCAGTACTTC. Its protein is CASSVGGQGAHEQYF. V usage is TRBV9 and J usage is TRBJ2-7; 12 bases are shared with TRBD1. Germline V gene data show CDR1 as SGDLS and CDR2 as YYNGEE. Trimming cost V 0 bases and J 5 bases; bases outside gene matches: 3. CDR3 size: 15 residues.

The chain uses TRBV5-4 and TRBJ2-3, with 7 positions matching TRBD2. Germline assignment: CDR1 SGHNT and CDR2 YYREEE (reference sequence). This CDR3 is 16 amino acids long. V dropped 2 bases and J dropped 0; count of bases not matched to a gene: 6. The CDR3, as DNA: TGTGCCAGCAGCTTATCTGCGGGAGTAAGCACAGATACGCAGTATTTT. The encoded protein is CASSLSAGVSTDTQYF.

This clone appeared once. This sequence joins TRBV28 and TRBJ1-1, with D maybe TRBD1 (6 bases). The ends were cut back, 2 bases at V and 4 bases at J, with 14 bases in the middle. Germline-derived CDR1 and CDR2 are MDHEN and SYDVKM. This CDR3 spans 15 amino acids. The CDR3 DNA reads as TGTGCCAGCAGTTTACTTGGGGCAGGGGTCACTGAAGCTTTCTTT. Translating it yields CASSLLGAGVTEAFF. The full variable domain, completed using reference TRBV28 and TRBJ1-1, is DVKVTQSSRYLVKRTGEKVFLECVQDMDHENMFWYRQDPGLGLRLIYFSYDVKMKEKGDIPEGYSVSREKKERFSLILESASTNQTSMYLCASSLLGAGVTEAFFGQGTRLTVV.

The chain uses TRBV9 and TRBJ2-2, with D possibly being TRBD1 (7 bases). CDR1 is SGDLS and CDR2 is YYNGEE in the germline V gene. The CDR3 runs 17 residues. The V end lost 0 bases, the J end lost 1 base, and 13 bases lay between the germline ends. CDR3 in amino acids: CASSVEGRTGNTGELFF. The CDR3 nucleotides are TGTGCCAGCAGCGTAGAGGGGAGGACAGGGAACACCGGGGAGCTGTTTTTT. Using reference TRBV9 and TRBJ2-2 for the parts outside the CDR3, the full variable domain is DSGVTQTPKHLITATGQRVTLRCSPRSGDLSVYWYQQSLDQGLQFLIQYYNGEERAKGNILERFSAQQFPDLHSELNLSSLELGDSALYFCASSVEGRTGNTGELFFGEGSRLTVL.

The J gene is TRBJ2-1, the V gene TRBV13; a weak D match, TRBD1 (5 bases). Between the trimmed V and J ends, which lost 0 bases and 5 bases, there was a span of 17 bases. Germline lookup yields CDR1 PRHDT and CDR2 FYEKMQ (reference sequence). The CDR3 extends over 17 amino acids. The CDR3 reads CASSLGVGRVENNEQFF. Written as DNA, the CDR3 is TGTGCCAGCAGCTTAGGCGTCGGCAGGGTAGAAAACAATGAGCAGTTCTTC.

This chain connects TRBV2 to TRBJ2-5; 8 bases map to TRBD1. J was trimmed by 2 bases and V by 2 bases; bases with no gene match: 7. CDR1 is SNHLY and CDR2 is FYNNEI in the germline V gene. The CDR3 is 16 residues long. CDR3 protein: CASSEPGQVLQETQYF. The CDR3 DNA follows: TGTGCCAGCAGTGAACCGGGACAGGTTCTTCAAGAGACCCAGTACTTC.

The V and J genes are TRBV2 and TRBJ2-2; D perhaps matches TRBD2 (6 bases). Per the germline V gene, CDR1 is SNHLY and CDR2 is FYNNEI. V lost 8 bases, J lost 3 bases, and 13 bases lay in between. This CDR3 comprises 14 residues. This CDR3 reads CASERDLYTGELFF. The CDR3 DNA follows: TGTGCCAGCGAGAGGGACTTGTACACCGGGGAGCTGTTTTTT.

This rearrangement joins TRBV5-4 to TRBJ1-2; 9 nucleotides align to TRBD1. The CDR3 loop spans 13 amino acids. V shed 8 bases, J shed 8 bases, and the junction held 10 bases outside the gene matches. In germline, CDR1 is SGHNT, CDR2 YYREEE (reference sequence). The CDR3 DNA reads as TGTGCCAGTAAGGGGACAGGGTCTCTCGGCTACACCTTC. This translates into CASKGTGSLGYTF.

The chain has TRBV7-6 and TRBJ2-3, with TRBD1 matching 8 bases. With V trimmed by 0 bases and J by 3 bases, 2 bases remained unmatched. There are 15 residues in the CDR3. The germline V gene encodes CDR1 SGHVS and CDR2 FNYEAQ. This chain's CDR3 is CASSLAQGVTDTQYF. The CDR3 DNA is TGTGCCAGCAGCTTAGCACAGGGGGTAACAGATACGCAGTATTTT.

The chain couples TRBV5-6 to TRBJ2-5, with 12 bases lining up with TRBD2. The length of the CDR3 is 15 residues. Germline V gene data show CDR1 as SGHDT and CDR2 as YYEEEE. Trimming at V came to 7 bases and at J to 4 bases, leaving 8 bases not matched to a gene. CDR3 nucleotides: TGTGCCAGCGGACGACTAGCGGGAGAGGGAGAGACCCAGTACTTC. Amino acids: CASGRLAGEGETQYF.

The chain is built from TRBV5-4 and TRBJ1-2; 7 bases map to TRBD1. From germline, CDR1 is SGHNT and CDR2 YYREEE (reference sequence). J gave up 0 bases and V 3 bases, and 2 bases lay outside the gene matches. CDR3 length: 14 amino acids. The chain's CDR3 is CASSWGQTNYGYTF. The CDR3, as DNA: TGTGCCAGCAGCTGGGGACAGACTAACTATGGCTACACCTTC. Variable domain in full (rest from reference TRBV5-4 and TRBJ1-2): ETGVTQSPTHLIKTRGQQVTLRCSSQSGHNTVSWYQQALGQGPQFIFQYYREEENGRGNFPPRFSGLQFPNYSSELNVNALELDDSALYLCASSWGQTNYGYTFGSGTRLTVV.

This rearrangement joins TRBV4-3 to TRBJ2-5; 10 nucleotides align to TRBD1. The germline V gene encodes CDR1 LGHNA and CDR2 YSLEER. The V and J ends lost 8 bases and 4 bases, in that order; junction bases with no gene match: 7. The CDR3 runs 14 residues. The CDR3 loop reads CASGDRGLVETQYF. The CDR3 bases are TGCGCCAGCGGCGACAGGGGGCTCGTAGAGACCCAGTACTTC.

The rearrangement joins TRBV19 to TRBJ1-5; D is unresolved. Germline-derived CDR1 and CDR2 are LNHDA and SQIVND (reference sequence). The V end lost 5 bases, the J end lost 9 bases, and 11 bases lay between the germline ends. CDR3 length: 12 residues. The CDR3 spells CASSANVGPQHF. In DNA form, the CDR3 reads TGTGCCAGTAGTGCCAACGTCGGGCCCCAGCATTTT. Looking up the rest from reference TRBV19 and TRBJ1-5 gives the full variable domain: DGGITQSPKYLFRKEGQNVTLSCEQNLNHDAMYWYRQDPGQGLRLIYYSQIVNDFQKGDIAEGYSVSREKKESFPLTVTSAQKNPTAFYLCASSANVGPQHFGDGTRLSIL.

The V gene is TRBV6-6, the J gene TRBJ2-1, with 9 bases lining up with TRBD2. The CDR3 length is 15 residues. The germline V gene has CDR1 MNHNY and CDR2 SVGAGI (reference sequence). V was pared by 2 bases and J by 8 bases, with 7 bases of the junction left unmatched. The CDR3 DNA follows: TGTGCCAGCAGTTACATGGCGGGAGGGCCAGATGAGCAGTTCTTC. Its protein product is CASSYMAGGPDEQFF.

The chain couples TRBV5-1 to TRBJ2-7; TRBD2 matches at 8 bases. Germline loops: CDR1 SGHRS, CDR2 YFSETQ. The J segment lost 7 bases and the V segment lost 2 bases, leaving 5 bases of the junction unmatched. The CDR3 consists of 13 residues. Written as DNA, the CDR3 is TGCGCCAGCAGCTTTCAGCGGGAGAGTGAGCAGTACTTC. It translates to CASSFQRESEQYF.

The chain links TRBV11-3 to TRBJ2-1, with a weak D call TRBD2 (7 bases). The CDR3 covers 14 residues. CDR1 is SGHNT, CDR2 YENEEA, per germline. V gave up 1 base and J gave up 10 bases, with 14 bases separating them. The CDR3 nucleotides read TGTGCCAGCAGCTTAGGTCCCCCGGGGGGCGAGCAGTTCTTC. The encoded protein is CASSLGPPGGEQFF.

The V gene is TRBV28, the J gene TRBJ1-1; D is unclear. Germline-derived CDR1 and CDR2 are MDHEN and SYDVKM. The CDR3 sequence is 12 residues long. The V and J ends lost 8 bases and 4 bases respectively, with 11 bases between them. The CDR3 sequence is CASAPGSTEAFF. DNA for the CDR3: TGTGCCAGCGCCCCCGGGAGCACTGAAGCTTTCTTT.

The J gene is TRBJ2-7, the V gene TRBV7-8, with 8 bases that match TRBD2. Trimming at V came to 5 bases and at J to 0 bases, leaving 6 bases not matched to a gene. CDR3 length: 15 amino acids. Germline V gene lookup returns CDR1 SGHVS and CDR2 FQNEAQ. The CDR3 protein is CASSVTSGLSYEQYF. In DNA form, the CDR3 reads TGTGCCAGCAGCGTTACTAGCGGCCTCTCCTACGAGCAGTACTTC.

The V call is TRBV25-1, the J call TRBJ1-4; perhaps TRBD1 as D (6 bases). V lost 0 bases and J lost 4, with 9 bases in between. The CDR3 loop spans 15 amino acids. Germline CDR1 MGHDK, CDR2 SYGVNS. CDR3 in amino acids: CASSEYRGGNEKLFF. CDR3 DNA sequence: TGTGCCAGCAGTGAATATAGAGGGGGTAATGAAAAACTGTTTTTT.

The rearrangement links TRBV5-4 to TRBJ2-6; 12 bases are shared with TRBD2. J lost 1 base, V lost 7 bases, and 6 bases had no gene match. Germline loops: CDR1 SGHNT, CDR2 YYREEE (reference sequence). The CDR3 spans 17 residues. CDR3 loop: CASLTSGRGSGANVLTF. CDR3 DNA: TGTGCCAGCCTGACTAGCGGGAGAGGTTCTGGGGCCAACGTCCTGACTTTC.

The V gene is TRBV19, the J gene TRBJ1-5, with 11 positions matching TRBD1. The germline V gene has CDR1 LNHDA and CDR2 SQIVND (reference sequence). This CDR3 comprises 19 residues. The J segment lost 1 base and the V segment lost 5 bases, leaving 13 bases of the junction unmatched. The CDR3: CASSSWTGGIGGSNQPQHF. Written as DNA, the CDR3 is TGTGCCAGTAGTTCATGGACAGGGGGCATAGGAGGGAGCAATCAGCCCCAGCATTTT.

This clone came up a few times. The CDR3 DNA reads as TGCGCCAGCAGCTTTAGTTCAGGACAAGAGACCCAGTACTTC. It codes for CASSFSSGQETQYF. The chain uses TRBV5-1 and TRBJ2-5; D uncertain. Deletions cut 2 bases from V and 2 bases from J, with 10 bases between. The germline gives CDR1 SGHRS, CDR2 YFSETQ. The CDR3 has 14 amino acids.

This clone was observed once. This chain links TRBV7-3 with TRBJ2-2, with D tentatively TRBD1 (8 bases). Trimming cost V 5 bases and J 4 bases, with 20 bases left between them. The CDR3 sequence is 17 residues long. Germline-derived CDR1 and CDR2 are SGHTA and FQGTGA. The CDR3 here is CASSRLDRGGSTGELFF. The CDR3 nucleotides read TGTGCCAGCAGCCGCCTCGACAGGGGAGGGTCCACCGGGGAGCTGTTTTTT.

The chain links TRBV7-2 to TRBJ2-1; no clear D gene. The CDR3 is 13 residues long. The V gene's germline CDR1 is SGHTA and CDR2 FQGNSA. V gave up 2 bases and J gave up 5 bases, with 7 bases separating them. This CDR3 is CASSLPTHNEQFF. CDR3 DNA sequence: TGTGCCAGCAGCTTACCTACCCACAATGAGCAGTTCTTC. The variable domain in full, completed from reference TRBV7-2 and TRBJ2-1, reads GAGVSQSPSNKVTEKGKDVELRCDPISGHTALYWYRQSLGQGLEFLIYFQGNSAPDKSGLPSDRFSAERTGGSVSTLTIQRTQQEDSAVYLCASSLPTHNEQFFGPGTRLTVL.

This rearrangement joins TRBV6-1 to TRBJ2-7, with 9 bases lining up with TRBD1. Trimming cost V 2 bases and J 2 bases; bases outside gene matches: 4. Germline values: CDR1 MNHNS, CDR2 SASEGT. The CDR3 runs to 15 residues. The CDR3 region is CASSERWDRAYEQYF. CDR3 in DNA: TGTGCCAGCAGTGAACGTTGGGACAGGGCCTACGAGCAGTACTTC.

The CDR3 DNA sequence: TGTGCCAGCAGTGACGCAGGGGTGACAGATACGCAGTATTTT. Amino acids: CASSDAGVTDTQYF. V usage is TRBV6-4 and J usage is TRBJ2-3; D perhaps matches TRBD1 (6 bases). Germline loops: CDR1 MRHNA, CDR2 SNTAGT. CDR3 size: 14 residues. The V and J ends lost 2 bases and 3 bases respectively, with 9 bases between them.

The rearrangement links TRBV5-6 to TRBJ2-1; D possibly corresponds to TRBD1 (5 bases). Trimming stripped 4 bases from V and 0 bases from J, with 14 bases between. In germline, CDR1 is SGHDT, CDR2 YYEEEE. CDR3 length: 16 residues. CDR3 sequence (DNA): TGTGCCAGCAGCAGGGGTTTCTCGAGCTCCTACAATGAGCAGTTCTTC. Protein: CASSRGFSSSYNEQFF.

The V gene is TRBV11-3, the J gene TRBJ2-2; no reliable D call. CDR1 SGHNT and CDR2 YENEEA come from the germline V gene. The CDR3 has 13 residues. Trimming took 2 bases from V and 6 from J, leaving 7 bases between them. The CDR3 coding sequence is TGTGCCAGCAGCTTACTAGTATCCGGGGAGCTGTTTTTT. Translated, it gives CASSLLVSGELFF.

The genes are TRBV7-9 and TRBJ1-2; D is possibly TRBD1 (5 bases). This CDR3 spans 14 amino acids. V was cut by 0 bases and J by 8 bases, with 13 bases left in between. Germline CDR1 reads SEHNR; CDR2 reads FQNEAQ (reference sequence). DNA for the CDR3: TGTGCCAGCAGCTTAGCGCTGGAGGGGATGGGCTACACCTTC. Translated, it gives CASSLALEGMGYTF.